The subject of this entry is one T cell receptor (beta chain). Its antigen remains unknown. Whether given at about 4 or about 12 weeks, second doses were pooled. Only in-frame clones appear in the TCRdb table, and some are missing; sequencing was by immunoSEQ multiplex PCR. The table lists tens of thousands of clones, around nine tenths of them singletons. The germline V gene encodes CDR1 SGHTA and CDR2 FQGTGA. The CDR3 spans 15 residues. V lost 4 bases and J 7 bases, leaving 17 bases between the germline ends. This sample stems from a study of T cell responses to AZD1222 COVID-19 vaccine. Study results and caveats: Every sample of the repertoires postdated the peak T cell response. The donor cohort was predominantly white British with a female majority, and clonal diversity may have been underestimated. Reportedly, nearly half of unique spike TCRs recognized epitopes outside B.1.351/B.1.1.7 mutations.

The source of this sequence is an adult who received the AZD1222 COVID-19 vaccine. The rearrangement joins TRBV7-3 to TRBJ2-1; D is perhaps TRBD1 (6 bases). The sequencing here drew on peripheral blood, taken 28 days after the second AZD1222 dose. The chain's CDR3 is CASSSQGGDRNEQFF. CDR3 bases: TGTGCCAGCAGCTCACAGGGTGGAGATCGGAATGAGCAGTTCTTC.